This T cell receptor beta chain originates from a study of graft-versus-host responses after intestinal transplantation. Study-wide background: Every transplant recipient was induced with anti-thymocyte globulin, then maintained on tacrolimus and steroids for 2 to 4 years. Study-wide points: Peak GvH clone levels in circulation were associated with early post-transplant HvG declines. GvH clones were found in recipient marrow; some appeared first in ileum or blood. Patients with graft-donor T cell macrochimerism had high graft-versus-host to host-versus-graft clonal ratios in allografts.

The CDR3 extends over 16 amino acids. Per the germline V gene, CDR1 is KGHSY and CDR2 is FQNENV. Trimming cost V 2 bases and J 0 bases; bases outside gene matches: 6. Remarks on this clone: Its antigen is still unknown.

Method: immunoSEQ multiplex PCR; TCRdb's copy keeps in-frame clones and lacks some. The data show 70,000 to 100,000 clones, 85% to 90% seen once. This specimen consisted of unstimulated CD4+ T cells sorted from spleen or lymph node cells, obtained before intestinal transplant. The sequence was collected from a human donor who received an intestinal transplant. The V gene is TRBV16, the J gene TRBJ1-1; 7 bases align to TRBD1. As DNA, the CDR3 is TGTGCCAGCAGCCAAGGGACAGCGCAAATGAACACTGAAGCTTTCTTT. Translated: CASSQGTAQMNTEAFF.